This record concerns one TCR beta chain sequence. The antigen remains unidentified. CDR3 length: 16 residues. The germline CDR1 and CDR2 sequences are LNHNV and YYDKDF (reference sequence). V lost 0 bases and J 0 bases, leaving 9 bases between the germline ends. The data are from a study of cytotoxic CD8 clonotypes in ibrutinib-treated CLL. Whole-study results and caveats: While tracking circulating CD8+ T-cell counts, baseline clonality exceeded that of age-matched healthy donors. Sustained-remission and progressing patients were not sampled at matched times.

The intended depth for sequencing was 1 in 200,000 to 1 in 1 million T cells. Libraries were prepared by immunoSEQ multiplex PCR; TCRdb keeps only in-frame clonotypes and omits some of them. The sample records some 130,000 clones, approximately 83% being singletons. This sequence joins TRBV15 and TRBJ2-1, with D hard to call. The TCR originated in a human donor with chronic lymphocytic leukemia. Sample: PBMCs, taken after 24 months of ibrutinib treatment. This CDR3 is CATSRDWASSYNEQFF. The CDR3 coding sequence is TGTGCCACCAGCAGAGATTGGGCGTCCTCCTACAATGAGCAGTTCTTC.